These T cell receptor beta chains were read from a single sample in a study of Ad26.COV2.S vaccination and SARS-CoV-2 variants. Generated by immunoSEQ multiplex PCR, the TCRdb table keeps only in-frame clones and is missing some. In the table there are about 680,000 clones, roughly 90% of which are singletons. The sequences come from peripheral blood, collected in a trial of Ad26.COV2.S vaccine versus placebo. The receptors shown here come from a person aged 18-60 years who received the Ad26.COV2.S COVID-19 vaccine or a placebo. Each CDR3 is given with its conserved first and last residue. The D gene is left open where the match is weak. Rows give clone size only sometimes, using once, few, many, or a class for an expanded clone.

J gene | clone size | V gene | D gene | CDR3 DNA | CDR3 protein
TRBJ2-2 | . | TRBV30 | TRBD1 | TGTGCCTGGAGTGTACGTCTCGGGACAGGGGGCGCAGGGACCGGGGAGCTGTTTTTT | CAWSVRLGTGGAGTGELFF
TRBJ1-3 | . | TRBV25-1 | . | TGTGCCAGCAGTGACCCACCCCCCACAGGGAAGAACACCATATATTTT | CASSDPPPTGKNTIYF
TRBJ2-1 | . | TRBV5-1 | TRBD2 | TGCGCCAGCAGCTTGGGCGGACTAGCCAATGAGCAGTTCTTC | CASSLGGLANEQFF
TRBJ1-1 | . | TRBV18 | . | TGTGCCACCCAAGGACGGGCGAACACTGAAGCTTTCTTT | CATQGRANTEAFF
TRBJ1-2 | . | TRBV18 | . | TGTGCCAGCTCACCACAGGTCACAGGAAGCTATGGCTACACCTTC | CASSPQVTGSYGYTF
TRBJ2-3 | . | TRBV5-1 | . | TGCGCCAGCACGTGGGCCTCCAGCACAGATACGCAGTATTTT | CASTWASSTDTQYF
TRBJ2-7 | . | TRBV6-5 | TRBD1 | TGTGCCAGCAGTTCTCCCGACAGGGCCTACGAGCAGTACTTC | CASSSPDRAYEQYF
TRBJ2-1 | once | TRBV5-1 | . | TGCGCCAGCAGCCTGGGTGGTAGCAACAATGAGCAGTTCTTC | CASSLGGSNNEQFF
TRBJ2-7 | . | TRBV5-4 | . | TGTGCCAGCGCCCTGGACACCCGCTCCTACGAGCAGTACTTC | CASALDTRSYEQYF
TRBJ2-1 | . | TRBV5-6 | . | TGTGCCAGCAGCTCATACTACAATGAGCAGTTCTTC | CASSSYYNEQFF
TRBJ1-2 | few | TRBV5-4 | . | TGTGCCAGCAGCTTGGAGTACAGCGAGGGAGGCTACACCTTC | CASSLEYSEGGYTF
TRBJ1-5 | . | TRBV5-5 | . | TGTGCCAGCACCCCCCGGGCCTACGACGGCAATCAGCCCCAGCATTTT | CASTPRAYDGNQPQHF
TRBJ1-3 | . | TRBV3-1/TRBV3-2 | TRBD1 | TGTGCCAGCAGCCAACTCAGGGGGGCTGGAAACACCATATATTTT | CASSQLRGAGNTIYF
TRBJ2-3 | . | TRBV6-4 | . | TGTGCCAGCAGTAAAGGGGGGTCGGGAGATACGCAGTATTTT | CASSKGGSGDTQYF
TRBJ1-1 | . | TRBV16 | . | TGTGCCAGCAGCCAATCAGGAGACACTGAAGCTTTCTTT | CASSQSGDTEAFF
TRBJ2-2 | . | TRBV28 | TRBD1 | TGTGCCACCCAGGGGACAGGGGACCGAACCGGGGAGCTGTTTTTT | CATQGTGDRTGELFF
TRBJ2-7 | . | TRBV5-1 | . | TGCGCCAGCAGCTTGGCGGGTCAGGGGGGTTACGAGCAGTACTTC | CASSLAGQGGYEQYF
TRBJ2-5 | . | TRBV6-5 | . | TGTGCCACCGTTGGCAAAGAGACCCAGTACTTC | CATVGKETQYF
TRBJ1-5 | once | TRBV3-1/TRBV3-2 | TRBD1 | TGTGCCAGCAGCAAGACGGGACAGGGTAATCAGCCCCAGCATTTT | CASSKTGQGNQPQHF
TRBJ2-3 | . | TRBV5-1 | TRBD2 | TGCGCCAGCAGCTTGGGGTTAGCGGGAGAAGGTGATACGCAGTATTTT | CASSLGLAGEGDTQYF
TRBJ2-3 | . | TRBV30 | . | TGTGCCTGGAGTGTGGTGATTGCTGGCACAGATACGCAGTATTTT | CAWSVVIAGTDTQYF
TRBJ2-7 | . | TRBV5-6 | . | TGTGCCAGCAGCCAGAGTTTCACGGTGTTGGACGAGCAGTACTTC | CASSQSFTVLDEQYF
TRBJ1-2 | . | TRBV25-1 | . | TGTGCCAGCAGTGAACAAGGGGCCTATGGCTACACCTTC | CASSEQGAYGYTF
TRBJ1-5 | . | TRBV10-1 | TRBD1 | TGCGCCAGCGGGGGACAGGAGGGCAATCAGCCCCAGCATTTT | CASGGQEGNQPQHF
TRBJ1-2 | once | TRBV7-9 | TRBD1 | TGTGCCAGCAGCCAACCAGGGGGAAACTATGGCTACACCTTC | CASSQPGGNYGYTF
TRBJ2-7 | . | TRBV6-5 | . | TGTGCCAGCAGACCCAGGGGTGGGGAGCAGTACTTC | CASRPRGGEQYF
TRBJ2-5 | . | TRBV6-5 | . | TGTGCCAGCAGTACCCAAGGGGGGCAAGAGACCCAGTACTTC | CASSTQGGQETQYF
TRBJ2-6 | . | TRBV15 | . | TGTGCCACCAGCATACAGATCTCTGGGGCCAACGTCCTGACTTTC | CATSIQISGANVLTF
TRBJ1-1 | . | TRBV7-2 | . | TGTGCCAGCAGCTTAGTGGGGCGGGCTGAAGCTTTCTTT | CASSLVGRAEAFF
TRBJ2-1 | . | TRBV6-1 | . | TGTGCCAGCAGTGAAGCGCGGGGGACAATTTATCTACAACATAGTGAGCAGTTCTTC | CASSEARGTIYLQHSEQFF
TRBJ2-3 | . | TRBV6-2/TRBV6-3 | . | TGTGCCAGCAGTTACAGAGGTGCGGGGGCCCGCACAGATACGCAGTATTTT | CASSYRGAGARTDTQYF
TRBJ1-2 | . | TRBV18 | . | TGTGCCAGCTCAACGCTACCGGACCGGGATGGCTACACCTTC | CASSTLPDRDGYTF
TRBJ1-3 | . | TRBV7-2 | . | TGTGCCAGCACCGGGGGGGCAGGGGCGCTGGGAAACACCATATATTTT | CASTGGAGALGNTIYF
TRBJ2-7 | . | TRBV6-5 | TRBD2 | TGTGCCAGCAGCCGCCGGGAGGGGGCCTACGAGCAGTACTTC | CASSRREGAYEQYF
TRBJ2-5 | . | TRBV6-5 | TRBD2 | TGTGCCAGCAGGATTCTAGCGGGCCCCCAAGAGACCCAGTACTTC | CASRILAGPQETQYF
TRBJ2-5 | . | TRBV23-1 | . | TGCGCCAGCAGTCATCCCAGGACTTGCGAACAAGAGACCCAGTACTTC | CASSHPRTCEQETQYF
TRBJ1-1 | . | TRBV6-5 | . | TGTGCCAGCAGTACGGGGTGGAGGTACACTGAAGCTTTCTTT | CASSTGWRYTEAFF
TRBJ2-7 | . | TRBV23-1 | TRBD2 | TGCGCCAGCAGCCCTAGACTAGCTCTTTACGAGCAGTACTTC | CASSPRLALYEQYF
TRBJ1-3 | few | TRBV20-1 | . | TGTTCACCCTTCTCTGGAAACACCATATATTTT | CSPFSGNTIYF
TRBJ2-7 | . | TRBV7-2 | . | TGTGCCAGCAGCTTAGGTACGGGCCTGACGGGCGAGCAGTACTTC | CASSLGTGLTGEQYF
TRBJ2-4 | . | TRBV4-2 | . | TGTGCCAGCAGTAATCCAGGGCCCGTCAAAAACATTCAGTACTTC | CASSNPGPVKNIQYF
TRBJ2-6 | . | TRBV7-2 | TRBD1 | TGTGCCAGCAGCGCCCGGACAGGGGGCGGGGGGGCCAACGTCCTGACTTTC | CASSARTGGGGANVLTF
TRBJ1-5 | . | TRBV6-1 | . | TGTGCCAGCAGTGAACGTACAGGTAGGAATCAGCCCCAGCATTTT | CASSERTGRNQPQHF
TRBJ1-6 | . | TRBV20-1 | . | TGCAGTGCTAGTAGTGCGGTCTCTCCTTCACCCCTCCACTTT | CSASSAVSPSPLHF
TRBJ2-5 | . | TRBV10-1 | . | TGCGCCACCCAACGGGCCCCCCGCGAGACCCAGTACTTC | CATQRAPRETQYF
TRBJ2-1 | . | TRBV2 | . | TGTGCCAGCACCCAAGGAACAGCCTGGGATGAGCAGTTCTTC | CASTQGTAWDEQFF
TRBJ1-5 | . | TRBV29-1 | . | TGCAGCGTCTCCGACGGAAGGGATCAGCCCCAGCATTTT | CSVSDGRDQPQHF
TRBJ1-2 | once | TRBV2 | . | TGTGCCAGCAGAGGGATCAGGGGTCCCCCCGGCTACACCTTC | CASRGIRGPPGYTF
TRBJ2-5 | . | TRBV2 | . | TGTGCCAGCAAGGCTTCGGGGGAGACCCAGTACTTC | CASKASGETQYF
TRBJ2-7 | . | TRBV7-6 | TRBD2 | TGTGCCAGCAGCGTAGCGGGGGGGCCCTACGAGCAGTACTTC | CASSVAGGPYEQYF
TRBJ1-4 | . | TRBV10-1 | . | TGCGCCAGCACCCTTCGGGAAAAACTGTTTTTT | CASTLREKLFF
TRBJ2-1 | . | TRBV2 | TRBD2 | TGTGCCAGCACCGGACTAGCGGAGAACTACAATGAGCAGTTCTTC | CASTGLAENYNEQFF
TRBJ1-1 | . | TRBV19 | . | TGTGCCAGTAGTTTGTCCGGGACACAGGTTCAGAACACTGAAGCTTTCTTT | CASSLSGTQVQNTEAFF
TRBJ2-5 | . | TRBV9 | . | TGTGCCAGCAGCAGGGAGGAGACCCAGTACTTC | CASSREETQYF
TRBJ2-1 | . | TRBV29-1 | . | TGCAGCGCCCGCCCCTCGGACTACAATGAGCAGTTCTTC | CSARPSDYNEQFF
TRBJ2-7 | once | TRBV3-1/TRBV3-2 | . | TGTGCCAGCAGCCAAGAGGGACGCATCGGGGAGCAGTACTTC | CASSQEGRIGEQYF
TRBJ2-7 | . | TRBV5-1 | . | TGCGCCAGCAGCTTTGACACCCCCCAAATCTACGAGCAGTACTTC | CASSFDTPQIYEQYF